This is a list of T cell receptor beta chains from one sample in a study of T cells in Graves' hyperthyroidism and ophthalmopathy. TCRdb independently ran MiXCR on the multiplex PCR reads; one entry per CDR3 protein. The sample carries around 690,000 distinct CDR3 sequences, under 25% recorded once. Sequenced material: blood. These receptors all stem from a man younger than 45 with Graves' ophthalmopathy. The CDR3 runs from the conserved cysteine through the conserved F or W. The D gene is left open where the match is weak. Some rows mark clone size as missing; the rest say once, few, many or name a class of expanded clone.

V gene	clone size	J gene	D gene	CDR3 DNA	CDR3 protein
TRBV12-3/TRBV12-4	once	TRBJ2-7	TRBD1	TGTGCCAGCAGGTTAGGGTTTCGGGACAGCGAGTACTTC	CASRLGFRDSEYF
TRBV5-1	many	TRBJ2-5	TRBD1	TGCGCCAGCAACGGCCGGGACAGTTTACAAGAGACCCAGTACTTC	CASNGRDSLQETQYF
TRBV20-1	many	TRBJ2-2	.	TGCAGTGCTAGAGGAAGACTTGACACCGGGGAGCTGTTTTTT	CSARGRLDTGELFF
TRBV11-2	many	TRBJ1-4	.	TGTGCCAGCAGCTGGTCTAATGAAAAACTGTTTTTT	CASSWSNEKLFF
TRBV7-2	.	TRBJ2-3	TRBD2	TGTGCCAGCAGCTTAACGTTCGGACTAGCGGGAGTGGATACGCAGTATTTT	CASSLTFGLAGVDTQYF
TRBV10-3	.	TRBJ2-4	.	TGTGCCATCAGCCGGACAGCGTTAGCCAAAAACATTCAGTACTTC	CAISRTALAKNIQYF
TRBV29-1	.	TRBJ2-1	.	TGCAGCGTTGGAGGCCGGCAAAGCTCCTACAATGAGCAGTTCTTC	CSVGGRQSSYNEQFF
TRBV24-1	few	TRBJ2-3	TRBD2	TGTGCCACCAGTGATTTCGGGGCGGGAGTTATTACGCAGTATTTT	CATSDFGAGVITQYF
TRBV27	.	TRBJ2-7	TRBD2	TGTGCCAGCAGTCCCAGGGTGGGCGGGAGGTTCCACGAGCAGTACTTC	CASSPRVGGRFHEQYF
TRBV28	few	TRBJ2-3	TRBD2	TGTGCCAGCAGTCCCACCAGCTTTCCTTTAGCGGGAGTATTCCTAGATACGCAGTATTTT	CASSPTSFPLAGVFLDTQYF
TRBV3-1	few	TRBJ2-5	TRBD2	TGTGCCAGCAGCCAATCCTTCGTCGGGCGGGAGCTTGGAGAGACCCAGTACTTC	CASSQSFVGRELGETQYF
TRBV27	many	TRBJ1-6	TRBD1	TGTGCCAGCAGTTTATTGGGACAGGGGTTCGGTGGCTCCTATAATTCACCCCTCCACTTT	CASSLLGQGFGGSYNSPLHF
TRBV27	.	TRBJ1-6	.	TGTGCCAGCAGAAAGAGCACCTGGAATTCACCCCTCCACTTT	CASRKSTWNSPLHF
TRBV5-1	.	TRBJ1-4	TRBD1	TGCGCCAGCAGCAAGGGACAGGGGGCGCGAGATGAAAAACTGTTTTTT	CASSKGQGARDEKLFF
TRBV12-3/TRBV12-4	few	TRBJ1-1	.	TGTGCCAGCAGATTCGACAATTCGAACACTGAAGCTTTCTTT	CASRFDNSNTEAFF
TRBV6-1	.	TRBJ2-1	TRBD1	TGTGCCAGCAGTGGGGGACAGGGGATCGCTGGCGTGCAGTTCTTC	CASSGGQGIAGVQFF
TRBV30	many	TRBJ1-5	TRBD1	TGTGCCTGGGGGACAGGGGACGGCAATCAGCCCCAGCATTTT	CAWGTGDGNQPQHF
TRBV28	many	TRBJ1-1	TRBD1	TGTGCCAGCAGTGTATGGGGACAGGAGAAAGCTGAAGCTTTCTTT	CASSVWGQEKAEAFF
TRBV11-2	many	TRBJ2-5	TRBD1	TGTGCCAGCAGCTCGGACAGGGGGCTGGTGACCCAGTACTTC	CASSSDRGLVTQYF
TRBV20-1	.	TRBJ1-2	TRBD1	TGCAGTGCTAGGTCCGGGACAGGGGATTATGGCTACACCTTC	CSARSGTGDYGYTF
TRBV12-3/TRBV12-4	.	TRBJ2-7	.	TGTGCCAGCAGTTTCTATCGGACAGATTACGAGCAGTACTTC	CASSFYRTDYEQYF
TRBV12-3/TRBV12-4	.	TRBJ1-1	TRBD1	TGTGCCAGCAGTTCGGACAGGGAAGGAGGGAACACTGAAGCTTTCTTT	CASSSDREGGNTEAFF
TRBV20-1	many	TRBJ2-7	TRBD1	TGCAGTGCAACCGGGACAGGAACCTACGAGCAGTACTTC	CSATGTGTYEQYF
TRBV7-2	few	TRBJ2-1	.	TGTGCCAGCAGCCCAACTGTCGGCCGGGAGCAGTTCTTC	CASSPTVGREQFF
TRBV28	many	TRBJ1-2	.	TGTGCCAGCAGTTTCCAAACCTATGGCTACACCTTC	CASSFQTYGYTF
TRBV12-3/TRBV12-4	.	TRBJ2-7	TRBD1	TGTGCCAGCAGTGACAGGGGATTCATCGAGCAGTACTTC	CASSDRGFIEQYF
TRBV6-1	many	TRBJ1-6	TRBD1	TGTGCCAGCAGAGTGGGACAGCTCTATAATTCACCCCTCCACTTT	CASRVGQLYNSPLHF
TRBV20-1	many	TRBJ2-3	.	TGCAGTGCTAGCGGTGGTGGCACAGATACGCAGTATTTT	CSASGGGTDTQYF
TRBV7-3	few	TRBJ1-4	.	TGTGCCAGCAGCTTACCCCAAGACGGCAATAGGGAAAAACTGTTTTTT	CASSLPQDGNREKLFF
TRBV11-3	.	TRBJ2-1	TRBD2	TGTGCCAGCAGCTTAGCCACTAGCGGGAGAGGGAGCTACAATGAGCAGTTCTTC	CASSLATSGRGSYNEQFF
TRBV11-2	many	TRBJ2-6	.	TGTGCCAGCAGCTTAGCTGGCTCTGGGGCCAACGTCCTGACTTTC	CASSLAGSGANVLTF
TRBV10-3	few	TRBJ1-5	.	TGTGCCATCAGTGCAGGTCAAGGGCAGCCCCAGCATTTT	CAISAGQGQPQHF
TRBV6-5	.	TRBJ2-7	.	TGTGCCAGCTATAGGAATGCAGACGAGCAGTACTTC	CASYRNADEQYF
TRBV12-5	few	TRBJ2-1	.	TGTGCTAGTGGTTTGGGCATTGTGGGGCCACTCTACAATGAGCAGTTCTTC	CASGLGIVGPLYNEQFF
TRBV4-3	once	TRBJ2-5	TRBD1	TGCGCCAGCAGCCAAGGGACAGGGGCCCCCCAGTACTTC	CASSQGTGAPQYF
TRBV28	many	TRBJ1-1	.	TGTGCCAGCAGTTTTCGTCTGTCGGGACCGAACACTGAAGCTTTCTTT	CASSFRLSGPNTEAFF
TRBV28	few	TRBJ2-7	.	TGTGCCAGCCAGACCCCAGGGAACGAGCAGTACTTC	CASQTPGNEQYF
TRBV6-1	.	TRBJ1-2	TRBD1	TGTGCCAGCAGGCCCCAGGGGGCGCGCCGTGGCTACACCTTC	CASRPQGARRGYTF
TRBV25-1	.	TRBJ2-2	.	TGTGCCAGCAGTGAATGGGCGGCGGGGACGAACACCGGGGAGCTGTTTTTT	CASSEWAAGTNTGELFF
TRBV11-2	many	TRBJ2-3	.	TGTGCCAGCAGCTTAGGCGGGACGGATCCCACAGATACGCAGTATTTT	CASSLGGTDPTDTQYF
TRBV7-6	many	TRBJ1-2	.	TGTGCCAGCAGCCGTTCGGGGTCACGAGGCTACACCTTC	CASSRSGSRGYTF
TRBV3-1	many	TRBJ1-1	.	TGTGCCAGCAGCCAATCAGTGGGAACTGAAGCTTTCTTT	CASSQSVGTEAFF
TRBV28	few	TRBJ1-3	.	TGTGCCAGCAGTACGTCTTGGAACACCATATATTTT	CASSTSWNTIYF
TRBV6-1	few	TRBJ2-2	TRBD1	TGTGCCAGCAGCAGCGGACAGGGAGGTAGCGGGGAGCTGTTTTTT	CASSSGQGGSGELFF
TRBV7-9	few	TRBJ2-2	TRBD1	TGTGCCAGCAGGACCCCATCAGGGACAGGAGAGTTCGCGAACACCGGGGAGCTGTTTTTT	CASRTPSGTGEFANTGELFF
TRBV7-2	few	TRBJ1-2	.	TGTGCCAGCAGCTCGGGGTCGGGGGGAGAGGGCTACACCTTC	CASSSGSGGEGYTF
TRBV20-1	.	TRBJ2-1	TRBD1	TGCAGTGCCATTCTACCGGGACAGGGGCGAAATGAGCAGTTCTTC	CSAILPGQGRNEQFF
TRBV14	many	TRBJ1-1	.	TGTGCCAGCAGCCCCTGGACGGATGGGAACACTGAAGCTTTCTTT	CASSPWTDGNTEAFF
TRBV12-3/TRBV12-4	.	TRBJ2-2	TRBD2	TGTGCCAGCAGTCGGGGACTAGCGGGGCAAAACACCGGGGAGCTGTTTTTT	CASSRGLAGQNTGELFF
TRBV9	few	TRBJ2-7	.	TGTGCCAGCAGCGCAGGTCCCAGCTCCTACGAGCAGTACTTC	CASSAGPSSYEQYF